The 14 T cell receptor beta chains below all came from one sample that was sequenced in a study of blood T cells in healthy people across ages. The use of a sample-barcoded 5' primer and a J-beta primer mix characterized a second PCR of roughly 6 to 11 cycles. MiXCR, run by TCRdb on the 5' RACE reads, gives a single entry per CDR3 protein. The sample consists of 550,000 to 600,000 distinct CDR3 sequences, roughly 28% of them appearing once. The specimen was blood. The source of these receptors is an older woman in good health.

This chain joins TRBV7-9 and TRBJ2-3; D not certain. Trimming took off 6 bases at V and 6 bases at J, with 13 bases between the two ends. The CDR3 length is 13 residues. In germline, CDR1 is SEHNR, CDR2 FQNEAQ (reference sequence). The DNA of the CDR3 is TGTGCCAGCAGTCGTGAAAGTGTTGATACGCAGTATTTT. It translates to CASSRESVDTQYF.

This clonotype was observed a few times. The genes are TRBV5-6 and TRBJ2-5; possible D gene TRBD2, 5 bases. This CDR3 has 13 residues. The V gene lost 3 bases and the J gene lost 9 bases, with 15 bases spanning the gap. Germline values: CDR1 SGHDT, CDR2 YYEEEE. Here the CDR3 DNA reads TGTGCCAGCAGCTCCAATGGAGGCCAGTCCCAGTACTTC. Encoded protein: CASSSNGGQSQYF.

This clonotype has a handful of counts. The chain has TRBV7-9 and TRBJ2-5; no definite D call. Between the trimmed V and J ends, which lost 3 bases and 4 bases, there was a span of 12 bases. Germline V gene sequence: CDR1 SEHNR, CDR2 FQNEAQ (reference sequence). The CDR3 has 14 residues. The CDR3 sequence: CASSFIPGGETQYF. DNA for the CDR3: TGTGCCAGCAGCTTCATACCCGGCGGAGAGACCCAGTACTTC.

The J gene is TRBJ2-3, the V gene TRBV5-1; 13 bases are a match to TRBD2. The junction had 7 bases not matched to a gene; V was cut back by 4 bases and J by 2 bases. Germline loops: CDR1 SGHRS, CDR2 YFSETQ. The CDR3 totals 17 residues. As DNA, the CDR3 is TGCGCCAGCAGCCGGGGCGGGACTAGCGGGAACACAGATACGCAGTATTTT. Protein sequence: CASSRGGTSGNTDTQYF.

This clonotype has a handful of counts. The chain uses TRBV29-1 and TRBJ1-2; D is ambiguous. Trimming removed 1 base from V and 3 bases from J, with 6 bases in between. Germline loops: CDR1 SQVTM, CDR2 ANQGSEA. CDR3 length: 12 amino acids. Written as DNA, the CDR3 is TGCAGCGTTGAAGGGAGGGACTATGGCTACACCTTC. Residues: CSVEGRDYGYTF. The complete variable domain, with remaining parts taken from reference TRBV29-1 and TRBJ1-2, reads SAVISQKPSRDICQRGTSLTIQCQVDSQVTMMFWYRQQPGQSLTLIATANQGSEATYESGFVIDKFPISRPNLTFSTLTVSNMSPEDSSIYLCSVEGRDYGYTFGSGTRLTVV.

The V call is TRBV19, the J call TRBJ1-5; D ambiguous. Germline values: CDR1 LNHDA, CDR2 SQIVND (reference sequence). The CDR3 contains 16 residues. Trimming left V 3 bases short and J 6 bases short, with 18 bases between. DNA for the CDR3: TGTGCCAGTAGTATCAGAAGGGATTTGTACGGTCAGCCCCAGCATTTT. Amino acid sequence: CASSIRRDLYGQPQHF.

The sample holds a few counts of this clonotype. This chain links TRBV18 with TRBJ2-1; D is undetermined. CDR1 KGHSH and CDR2 LQKENI come from the germline V gene. This CDR3 comprises 14 residues. V was cut by 3 bases and J by 7 bases, with 13 bases left in between. Here the CDR3 reads CASSPQTSDNEQFF. The CDR3 DNA sequence: TGTGCCAGCTCACCCCAGACGAGTGATAATGAGCAGTTCTTC.

This clonotype has only a few counts. The genes are TRBV6-2 or TRBV6-3 and TRBJ2-7; tentative D call: TRBD1 (6 bases). The CDR3 covers 15 residues. Germline V CDR1 and CDR2: MNHEY, SVGEGT. V was trimmed by 1 base and J by 2 bases, leaving 12 bases between them. The CDR3 nucleotides read TGTGCCAGCAGTTACTTTCGGACAGCGACCTACGAGCAGTACTTC. Translated: CASSYFRTATYEQYF.

The rearrangement uses TRBV7-2 and TRBJ1-4; possible D gene TRBD1, 6 bases. The CDR3 has 16 amino acids. Germline lookup yields CDR1 SGHTA and CDR2 FQGNSA. Trimming left V 5 bases short and J 0 bases short, with 13 bases between. CDR3 residues: CASSAQGLATNEKLFF. Here the CDR3 DNA reads TGTGCCAGCAGCGCACAGGGACTTGCAACTAATGAAAAACTGTTTTTT.

This clonotype was recorded a few times. This chain connects TRBV13 to TRBJ2-1, with D tentatively TRBD1 (6 bases). Germline V gene sequence: CDR1 PRHDT, CDR2 FYEKMQ (reference sequence). V was shortened by 0 bases and J by 6 bases, with 9 bases between the two germline ends. The CDR3 length is 14 residues. As DNA, the CDR3 is TGTGCCAGCAGCTTAGGCCCAGGGGTCAATGAGCAGTTCTTC. Protein sequence: CASSLGPGVNEQFF.

This clonotype has more than one count but fewer than ten. This chain uses TRBV9 with TRBJ2-1; weak D call: TRBD1 (6 bases). The CDR3 covers 16 residues. Deletions cut 0 bases from V and 3 bases from J, with 13 bases between. Germline-derived CDR1 and CDR2 are SGDLS and YYNGEE. The CDR3: CASSVALGQSYNEQFF. CDR3 DNA sequence: TGTGCCAGCAGCGTAGCTCTTGGACAGAGCTACAATGAGCAGTTCTTC.

The table lists this clonotype with a few counts. The V call is TRBV5-6, the J call TRBJ2-4; possibly TRBD1 for D (6 bases). Trimming stripped 5 bases from V and 8 bases from J, with 14 bases between. The CDR3 is 13 residues long. CDR1 is SGHDT and CDR2 is YYEEEE in the germline V gene. This CDR3 is CASSPRGSDIQYF. Written as DNA, the CDR3 is TGTGCCAGCAGTCCGAGGGGGTCGGACATTCAGTACTTC.

The chain joins TRBV5-1 to TRBJ1-1, with D perhaps TRBD1 (5 bases). CDR1 is SGHRS, CDR2 YFSETQ, per germline. The ends were cut back, 7 bases at V and 1 base at J, with 14 bases in the middle. The CDR3 loop spans 14 amino acids. The CDR3, as DNA: TGCGCCAGCCGTAGCTTAACAGGGAACACTGAAGCTTTCTTT. Protein sequence: CASRSLTGNTEAFF. The entire variable domain, with the rest obtained from reference TRBV5-1 and TRBJ1-1, is as follows: KAGVTQTPRYLIKTRGQQVTLSCSPISGHRSVSWYQQTPGQGLQFLFEYFSETQRNKGNFPGRFSGRQFSNSRSEMNVSTLELGDSALYLCASRSLTGNTEAFFGQGTRLTVV.

This clonotype has a handful of counts. The V call is TRBV7-3, the J call TRBJ2-6, with 8 bases identical to TRBD1. The germline CDR1 and CDR2 sequences are SGHTA and FQGTGA. Losses at the gene ends were 0 bases for V and 0 bases for J; bases not matched to a gene: 4. The CDR3 length is 18 residues. In DNA form, the CDR3 reads TGTGCCAGCAGCTTAACGACAGGGGTGATCTCTGGGGCCAACGTCCTGACTTTC. Translating gives CASSLTTGVISGANVLTF.